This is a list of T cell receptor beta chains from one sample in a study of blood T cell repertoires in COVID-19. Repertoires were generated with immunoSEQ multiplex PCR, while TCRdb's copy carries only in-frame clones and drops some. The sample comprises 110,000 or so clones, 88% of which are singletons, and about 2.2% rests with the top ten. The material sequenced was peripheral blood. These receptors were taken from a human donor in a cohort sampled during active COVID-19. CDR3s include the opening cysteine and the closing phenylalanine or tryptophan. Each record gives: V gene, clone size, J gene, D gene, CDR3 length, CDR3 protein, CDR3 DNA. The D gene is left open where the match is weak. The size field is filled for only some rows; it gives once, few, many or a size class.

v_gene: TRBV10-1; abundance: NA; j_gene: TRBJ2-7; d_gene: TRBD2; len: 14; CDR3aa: CASSGRLAGGWQYF; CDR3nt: TGCGCCAGCAGTGGAAGGCTAGCGGGAGGTTGGCAGTACTTC
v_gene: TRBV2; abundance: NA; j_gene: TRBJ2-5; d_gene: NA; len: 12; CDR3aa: CASKEGGETQYF; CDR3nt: TGTGCCAGTAAGGAGGGTGGCGAGACCCAGTACTTC
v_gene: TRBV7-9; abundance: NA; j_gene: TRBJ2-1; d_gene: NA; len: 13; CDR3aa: CASSPRESNEQFF; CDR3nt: TGTGCCAGCAGCCCAAGGGAGAGCAATGAGCAGTTCTTC
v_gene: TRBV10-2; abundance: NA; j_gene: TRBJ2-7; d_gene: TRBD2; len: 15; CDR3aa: CASNPGTSAPYEQYF; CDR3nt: TGCGCCAGCAATCCCGGGACTAGCGCTCCTTACGAGCAGTACTTC
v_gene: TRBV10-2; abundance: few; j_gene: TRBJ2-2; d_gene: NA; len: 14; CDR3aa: CASSIVPNTGELFF; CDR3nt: TGCGCCAGCAGTATAGTTCCGAACACCGGGGAGCTGTTTTTT
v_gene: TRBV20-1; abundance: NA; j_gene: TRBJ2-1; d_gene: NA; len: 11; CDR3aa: CSASKRVEQFF; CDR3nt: TGCAGTGCTAGTAAGAGGGTTGAGCAGTTCTTC
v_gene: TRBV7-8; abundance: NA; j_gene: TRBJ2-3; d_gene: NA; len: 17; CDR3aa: CASSLGDTKFSTDTQYF; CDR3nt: TGTGCCAGCAGCTTAGGGGACACTAAATTTAGCACAGATACGCAGTATTTT
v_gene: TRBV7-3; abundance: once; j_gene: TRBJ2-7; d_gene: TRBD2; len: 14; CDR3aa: CASSQGLAGDEQYF; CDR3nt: TGTGCCAGCAGCCAGGGACTAGCGGGAGATGAGCAGTACTTC
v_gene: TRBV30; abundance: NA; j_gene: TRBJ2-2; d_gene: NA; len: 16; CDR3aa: CAWSFLGSTNTGELFF; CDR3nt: TGTGCCTGGAGTTTTCTGGGGAGTACAAACACCGGGGAGCTGTTTTTT
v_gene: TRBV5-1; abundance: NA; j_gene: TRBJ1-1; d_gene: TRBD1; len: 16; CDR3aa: CASSETGDPSNTEAFF; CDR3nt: TGCGCCAGCAGCGAGACAGGGGACCCTTCGAACACTGAAGCTTTCTTT
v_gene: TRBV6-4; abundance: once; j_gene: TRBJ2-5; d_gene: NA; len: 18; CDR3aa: CASSDPRSKRWYQETQYF; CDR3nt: TGTGCCAGCAGTGACCCGCGGAGCAAGCGGTGGTACCAAGAGACCCAGTACTTC
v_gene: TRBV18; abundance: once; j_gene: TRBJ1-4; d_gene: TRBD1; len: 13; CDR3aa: CASSPTGDEKLFF; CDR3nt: TGTGCCAGCTCACCAACAGGGGATGAAAAACTGTTTTTT
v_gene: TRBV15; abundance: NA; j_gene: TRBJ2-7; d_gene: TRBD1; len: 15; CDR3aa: CATSPPGQGAWEQYF; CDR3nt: TGTGCCACCAGCCCCCCTGGGCAGGGGGCATGGGAGCAGTACTTC
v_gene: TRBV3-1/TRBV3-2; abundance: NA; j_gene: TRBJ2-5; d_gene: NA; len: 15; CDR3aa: CASSQAGGAEETQYF; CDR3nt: TGTGCCAGCAGCCAAGCTGGGGGGGCGGAGGAGACCCAGTACTTC
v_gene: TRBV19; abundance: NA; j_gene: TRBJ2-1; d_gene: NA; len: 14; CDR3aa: CASSILGTYNEQFF; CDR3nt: TGTGCCAGTAGTATTCTCGGGACATACAATGAGCAGTTCTTC
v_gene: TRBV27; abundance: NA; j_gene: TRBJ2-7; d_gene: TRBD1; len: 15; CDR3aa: CASSPGTGSEYEQYF; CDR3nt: TGTGCCAGCAGTCCAGGGACAGGGAGTGAGTACGAGCAGTACTTC
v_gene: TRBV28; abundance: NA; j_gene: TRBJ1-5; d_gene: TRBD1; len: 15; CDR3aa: CASSRDRADNQPQHF; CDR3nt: TGTGCCAGCAGTAGGGACAGGGCGGACAATCAGCCCCAGCATTTT